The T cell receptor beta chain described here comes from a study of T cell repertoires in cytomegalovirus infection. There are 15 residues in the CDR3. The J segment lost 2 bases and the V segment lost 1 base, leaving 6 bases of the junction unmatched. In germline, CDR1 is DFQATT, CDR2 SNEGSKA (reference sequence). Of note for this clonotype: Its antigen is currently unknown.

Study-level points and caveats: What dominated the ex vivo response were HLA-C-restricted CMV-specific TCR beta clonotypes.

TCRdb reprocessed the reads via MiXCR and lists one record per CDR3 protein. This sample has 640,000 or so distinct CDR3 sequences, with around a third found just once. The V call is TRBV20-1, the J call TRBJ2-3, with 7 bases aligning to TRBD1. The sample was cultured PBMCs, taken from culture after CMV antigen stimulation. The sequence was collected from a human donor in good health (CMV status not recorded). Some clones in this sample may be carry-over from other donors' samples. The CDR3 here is CSARGVDRATDTQYF. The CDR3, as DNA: TGCAGTGCTAGAGGCGTAGACAGGGCCACAGATACGCAGTATTTT.